The present T cell receptor beta chain was sequenced within a study of somatic mutations in cytotoxic T cells in rheumatoid arthritis. Background on the study: A 30 ml EDTA sample of patient blood was drawn right after diagnosis, before any treatment. General study points: TRBV07 appeared slightly underrepresented in the rheumatoid arthritis patients. That finding was not adjusted to account for multiple comparisons.

The CDR3 covers 18 residues. A remark on this clone: Its antigen remains unknown.

TCRdb's table, derived via immunoSEQ multiplex PCR, lists solely in-frame clones and lacks some. The sample gives 10,000 or so clones, 85% of which show up once; about 8% is in the top ten. The chain combines TRBV21-1 with TRBJ1-2; TRBD1, the D gene given by the table, was not confirmed from the DNA. TRBV21-1 is a pseudogene. The specimen sequenced was CD8+ T cells sorted from blood. The TCR sequence derives from an adult with rheumatoid arthritis. The CDR3 DNA sequence: TGTGCCAGCAGCAATAGACCGGGACAGGGATGTATCGACTATGGCTACACCTTC. Amino acids: CASSNRPGQGCIDYGYTF.